This TCR beta chain was recorded in a study of shared clonotypes between healthy human individuals (dated by TCRdb to 2018 to 2021). For the study in its entirety: The cohort comprised two women and three men aged 18 to 49 years. To increase sequencing depth and limit assay-specific biases, TCR repertoire library preparation and sequencing were carried out by different laboratories using diverse techniques. Leukapheresis yielded between about 0.94 and 8.9 billion PBMCs per donor. The study deeply sequenced blood TCR repertoires of several healthy adults to estimate repertoire size and the extent of clonotype sharing between individuals. For each donor, CD4 naive and CD4 memory were each given three plates, CD8 naive was given two plates, and CD8 memory was given one plate. The full study reports these points: Sampling was restricted to blood, and TCR repertoires in tissues likely differ from the TCR repertoires found in blood. Compared with non-shared clonotypes, clonotypes shared by all four sorted-subset donors had higher generation probabilities. Pairwise subsampling indicated that sequencing depth was expected to affect the degree of clonotype sharing among donors. Incomplete sequencing was indicated by rarefaction of sorted-subset datasets, despite the large sequencing depth. Because the study included a small number of donors, the genetic and exposure-history diversity represented was limited. Sharing across a few donors was observed for around 5% of naive CD4, about 3.2% of naive CD8, 2% to 2.5% of memory CD4, and around 0.4% of memory CD8 clonotypes. Naive subsets generally had larger estimated clonotype richness than memory subsets did.

TCR CDR3 regions were amplified from genomic DNA by multiplex PCR using the deep immunoSEQ assay. Extracted genomic DNA from each cell subset was spread evenly across all wells of several immunoSEQ 96-well plates, with each plate serving as a replicate. For sorted subsets, about 0.2 ug genomic DNA, equal to about 30,000 T cell genomes, was loaded into each replicate PCR. Purified libraries were quantified with a Qubit 3.0 fluorometer, sized on a Bioanalyzer 2100, and re-quantified with the KAPA Library Quantification kit. A separate single-read 150-cycle Illumina NextSeq 550 flow cell was used to sequence each immunoSEQ 96-well plate. Under the source paper's analysis protocol: Because the immunoSEQ output included only junctional sequences and no quality scores, the filtering could not be the same as the filtering used for full-length reads. To assign V/J genes and CDR3, sequences were annotated against IMGT germline references using PyIR, a Python wrapper for IgBLAST v1.9. Reads were filtered out if the reads had weak V/J assignments (E-value above 1e-6), no CDR3, stop codons, out-of-frame junctions, or ambiguous translated residues. V3J clonotypes were defined as sequences sharing the same inferred V gene, J gene, and CDR3 amino acid sequence. To compute the percentage overlap between repertoires, the number of shared unique clonotypes was divided by the size of the smaller repertoire. Richness of each repertoire was evaluated using RTK rarefaction, the Chao1 estimator, and Recon v2.1 estimates of unobserved clonotypes. For all TCRbeta clonotypes obtained by the gDNA method from a few donors, generation probabilities were computed with OLGA. The clones in this table, taken by TCRdb from immuneACCESS, are in-frame only. Not every clone is retained; where verified, under half of the shortfall comes from an unresolved V gene, and the cause of the rest is unknown. That table is the source of V, J and clone size, and D and trimming were worked out from the DNA. A total of hundreds of thousands of clones appear in this sample, approximately 96% of them only once. The ten largest clonotypes hold approximately 0.1% of the sample.

CD8 naive samples consisted of CD45RO-negative cells that were positively selected for CCR7, yielding a CD45RA+CCR7+ population without TemRA cells. The donors were healthy, HIV-negative adults with no recently reported acute infections or vaccinations. All donors were Caucasian adults living in Nashville, Tennessee, USA. After blood collection by leukapheresis, PBMCs were isolated using Ficoll-Histopaque density gradient centrifugation and then cryopreserved in the vapor phase of liquid nitrogen. Purity and quantity of every magnetically sorted T cell population were checked by analytical flow cytometry. Genomic DNA was isolated from every sorted fraction and measured by UV absorbance on a Nanodrop 2000c. Concerning this clone itself: It lacks a known antigen. The sample holds no much larger clone one base away, and base qualities are not on file.

Inclusive of the bounding cysteine and phenylalanine, the CDR3 is 15 residues long. The CDR3 DNA has 45 bases and is translated from base 1. Trimming at the junction amounts to 5 bases on V and 11 bases on J, and the germline ends lie 22 bases apart. According to the germline V gene, CDR1 reads MNHEY and CDR2 reads SVGAGI. The rearrangement combines TRBV6-5 with TRBJ2-4; matching of 6 bases hints at TRBD1 as the D gene. The clonotype was recovered from a woman aged 30 to 39 in good health. What was sequenced was naive CD8+ T cells sorted from blood. What this sample's cell subset or site label stands for: CD45RA+CCR7+. The encoded CDR3 is CASSGYRDPHDFQYF. The base sequence is TGTGCCAGCAGTGGGTACAGGGACCCCCATGACTTTCAGTACTTC.